This T cell receptor beta chain was retrieved from a study of memory CD4+ T cells and cytomegalovirus serostatus. In the study overall: Donors were healthy Belgian adults, several CMV seropositive and around 24 seronegative.

The sort gate was single viable CD3+CD4+CD8-CD45RO+ cells for memory CD4+ T cells. Serum IgG to CMV pp150, pp28, p38 and p52 defined serostatus. Positive selection with CD4 microbeads enriched total CD4+ T cells. From germline, CDR1 is SGHTA and CDR2 FQGNSA. The CDR3 is 16 residues long. Trimming pared 6 bases from V and 4 bases from J, leaving 21 bases between. As regards this clone: Its matching antigen is unknown.

TCRdb's copy holds only in-frame clones and misses some; the assay was immunoSEQ multiplex PCR. In the table there are approximately 51,000 clones, about 74% of which are singletons. Whole-study results and caveats: About 40% of the roughly 150 known CMV-associated TCRbeta sequences appeared in CD4+ memory.

The sequencing input was memory CD4+ T cells from blood. The chain couples TRBV7-2 to TRBJ1-2, with D perhaps matching TRBD1 (6 bases). This TCR derives from an adult in good health and CMV-seropositive. The chain's CDR3 is CASSDPGQPKTYGYTF. The CDR3 region has the DNA TGTGCCAGCAGTGACCCTGGACAGCCAAAAACCTATGGCTACACCTTC.